These T cell receptor beta chains were read from a single sample in a study of T cell changes during pregnancy in multiple sclerosis. Some clones are missing from TCRdb's copy, which holds only in-frame ones; the method was immunoSEQ multiplex PCR. The sample shows some 37,000 clones, around 90% of them seen only once. The sequencing used CD4+ T cells from peripheral blood mononuclear cells, collected after pregnancy. The receptors derive from a female donor in good health, enrolled as a control in a pregnancy study. Each CDR3 is given with its conserved first and last residue. The D gene is left open where the match is weak. Not all rows give a size; the values are once, few, many and, for expanded clones, a class.

V gene,D gene,J gene,clone size,CDR3 DNA,CDR3 protein
TRBV2,.,TRBJ2-2,few,TGTGCCAGCAGTGTATTACAGGAGCTGTTTTTT,CASSVLQELFF
TRBV5-1,.,TRBJ1-3,.,TGCGCCAGCAGCTTGTATGGAGACGGCGGTGGAAACACCATATATTTT,CASSLYGDGGGNTIYF
TRBV28,.,TRBJ1-2,.,TGTGCCAGCAGTTTAAGGCAGGGGCCCTCCTATGGCTACACCTTC,CASSLRQGPSYGYTF
TRBV11-3,.,TRBJ2-3,.,TGTGCCAGCAGCACCACAGGACCTAGCACAGATACGCAGTATTTT,CASSTTGPSTDTQYF
TRBV6-5,TRBD2,TRBJ2-5,.,TGTGCCAGCAGTACTTTAGCGGGGGTGGAGACCCAGTACTTC,CASSTLAGVETQYF
TRBV6-5,TRBD1,TRBJ1-6,medium-sized,TGTGCCAGCAGTTACGGGACAGGAGATGATTCACCCCTCCACTTT,CASSYGTGDDSPLHF
TRBV19,TRBD2,TRBJ2-7,few,TGTGCCAGTACGGACGGGGCGGGAGGGGACTACGAGCAGTACTTC,CASTDGAGGDYEQYF
TRBV5-5,TRBD2,TRBJ2-7,.,TGTGCCAGCAGCTTGGACGTCGGGAGGGAAGAGCAGTACTTC,CASSLDVGREEQYF
TRBV2,TRBD2,TRBJ2-7,.,TGTGCCAGCACTGAGAGTGGGACTAGCGTCGACTCCTACGAGCAGTACTTC,CASTESGTSVDSYEQYF
TRBV6-5,TRBD1,TRBJ1-4,.,TGTGCCAGCAGTTACTCCACTGGACAGGGGAATGAAAAACTGTTTTTT,CASSYSTGQGNEKLFF
TRBV4-1,TRBD1,TRBJ1-2,.,TGCGCCAGCAGCCTAAAGTGGGGGGGGACAGGCGCTTATGGCTACACCTTC,CASSLKWGGTGAYGYTF
TRBV19,.,TRBJ1-1,.,TGTGCCACCCTAATCCAGGGAGGTGAAGCTTTCTTT,CATLIQGGEAFF
TRBV21-1,.,TRBJ2-2,.,TGTGCCAGCAGCAAAGAGCGTAGGGGGACCGACACCGGGGAGCTGTTTTTT,CASSKERRGTDTGELFF
TRBV2,.,TRBJ2-7,.,TGTGCCAGGGACTCCGGGACAAGGTCCTACGAGCAGTACTTC,CARDSGTRSYEQYF
TRBV29-1,TRBD2,TRBJ2-2,.,TGCAGCGTTGGGCCGGGAGGGGACACCGGGGAGCTGTTTTTT,CSVGPGGDTGELFF
TRBV28,.,TRBJ1-2,.,TGTGCCAGCAGTCGAACAGGGTTGGGGGATTATGGCTACACCTTC,CASSRTGLGDYGYTF
TRBV25-1,.,TRBJ1-2,.,TGTGCCAGCAGTGAACCCGGACGGGGATTATATGGCTACACCTTC,CASSEPGRGLYGYTF
TRBV28,TRBD1,TRBJ1-3,.,TGTGCCGGACGAACAGGGGGAGCTGGAAACACCATATATTTT,CAGRTGGAGNTIYF
TRBV7-6,.,TRBJ2-3,.,TGTGCCAGCAGCTTAGTAACCCCGGCAGGGTGGACAGATACGCAGTATTTT,CASSLVTPAGWTDTQYF
TRBV5-4,.,TRBJ1-2,.,TGTGCCAGCAGCTCCCAAGGGGGTCCCCCCTATGGCTACACCTTC,CASSSQGGPPYGYTF
TRBV19,.,TRBJ2-7,few,TGTGCCAGTAGTATAGATCTCGCCTACGAGCAGTACTTC,CASSIDLAYEQYF
TRBV5-1,.,TRBJ1-2,once,TGCGCCAGCAGCCTCGACAGCTATGGCTACACCTTC,CASSLDSYGYTF
TRBV27,.,TRBJ2-5,.,TGTGCCAGCAGTTTGGGGACCGGGGGCCAAGAGACCCAGTACTTC,CASSLGTGGQETQYF
TRBV25-1,TRBD1,TRBJ1-1,.,TGTGCCAGCAGTGAGGACAGGGTATCCGGAGCTTTCTTT,CASSEDRVSGAFF
TRBV29-1,.,TRBJ1-2,.,TGCAGCGTTGACGCGGGGATCAACTATGGCTACACCTTC,CSVDAGINYGYTF
TRBV19,.,TRBJ2-7,.,TGTGCCAGTAGTATATCCGGGTCCTCCATCGGATTAGAGCAGTACTTC,CASSISGSSIGLEQYF
TRBV4-3,TRBD1,TRBJ1-2,.,TGCGCCAGCAGCCAATGGTCCGGGACAGGGAATTATGGCTACACCTTC,CASSQWSGTGNYGYTF
TRBV5-1,.,TRBJ1-1,.,TGCGCCAGCGTCGGGAACACTGAAGCTTTCTTT,CASVGNTEAFF
TRBV7-7,TRBD2,TRBJ2-2,.,TGTGCCAGCAGGGAGGCACCTAGCGGTATCGGGGAGCTGTTTTTT,CASREAPSGIGELFF
TRBV7-9,TRBD2,TRBJ2-3,.,TGTGCCAGCAGCCTGACTAGCGGGGGCACAGATACGCAGTATTTT,CASSLTSGGTDTQYF
TRBV5-8,.,TRBJ1-2,.,TGTGCCAGCAGTTTGGGGACAAGTGGCTACACCTTC,CASSLGTSGYTF
TRBV7-9,TRBD2,TRBJ2-1,.,TGTGCCAGCAGCTTTAGTCTAGCGGCTTACAATGAGCAGTTCTTC,CASSFSLAAYNEQFF
TRBV6-5,TRBD2,TRBJ2-7,.,TGTGCCAGCCGACTAGCGGGATTTTACGAGCAGTACTTC,CASRLAGFYEQYF